Included here is one T cell receptor beta chain sequence, with context. Its antigen is still unknown. No qualities accompany the bases; no much larger clone lies one base away. Each donor gave one peripheral blood draw, around 0.12 L on average, collected into heparinised tubes. A BD FACSAria II was used to sort naive, central memory, regulatory and stem cell-like memory CD4+ T cells with a panel that included CD45RO, CCR7, CD25, CD127, CD95 and CD27. Every sorted population had a purity above 95%. PBMCs were isolated immediately by Lymphoprep density gradient centrifugation and stained directly without culture. So that batch effects would be minimized, each experiment stained and sorted samples in pairs, pairing one healthy donor with one patient. This specimen comes from a study of beta chain features in type 1 diabetes (dated by TCRdb to 2017 to 2018). Broadly, across the study: No differences in mean age, gender distribution, total cell number or subset yield were found between patients and healthy donors. A total of some 110 million sorted cells were examined across all samples, and a strong correlation was observed between cell number per subset and RNA yield. The study compared the TCRB repertoires of sorted circulating CD4+ T cell subsets in recently diagnosed type 1 diabetes patients with those in matched healthy donors. Regulatory and stem cell-like memory subsets were obtained from only 8 patients and roughly eight healthy donors, while naive and central memory subsets were obtained from all 30 or so donors.

The High Capacity cDNA Reverse Transcription Kit was used to reverse transcribe all of the isolated RNA, meaning that expressed TCRB transcripts were what got sequenced. Naive, central memory and regulatory T cell samples underwent deep immunoSEQ sequencing, averaging around 3.9 million total reads per sample. After sorted cells were lysed in RLT buffer, RNA was extracted with DNase-treated RNeasy Micro or Mini kits, with the choice depending on cell number. To prevent cross-contamination, every cell subset was processed on its own, while patient and healthy donor samples were processed together. The immunoSEQ multiplex PCR was used to amplify TCRB sequences from cDNA, generating 87-bp fragments that spanned the CDR3 region. The amplicons were sequenced using the Illumina HiSeq platform. In the source study's methods: Synthetic template baselines were used to correct PCR bias computationally, reads within Hamming distance 2 were collapsed together, and singletons that could not be merged were discarded. By aligning reads against IMGT, V, D and J genes, CDR3 length, and insertions or deletions at six rearrangement sites were assigned. Clonotype counts were normalized to sorted cell number within each subset before computing true diversity and Gini coefficients with the tcR R package. The overlap coefficient, calculated on TCRB nucleotide sequences, was used to quantify repertoire sharing. Out-of-frame TCRB sequences from naive cells were analyzed to stand in for the pre-selection repertoire. Drawn from immuneACCESS, this table holds only the in-frame rearrangements with V and J called that TCRdb kept. Clones are partly lost; checked studies trace under half to an unresolved V gene and leave the rest unexplained. V, J and clone size are taken as reported in that table, and D and trimming were inferred from the DNA itself. The sample table shows 600,000 to 700,000 clones, and around 12% are seen once. Around 0.12% of the sample lies in the top ten.

Looking up the germline V gene yields CDR1 MGHDK and CDR2 SYGVNS. The junction shows trimming of 7 bases on V and 1 base on J, plus 10 bases between the germline ends. The CDR3 goes from the cysteine to the phenylalanine over 13 residues. Only the CDR3 part of the read is kept: 39 bases, read in frame from the first base. On the study overall, not on this receptor specifically: Naive, central memory and regulatory TCRB repertoires appeared to be more alike among patients than among healthy donors. At VDJ recombination sites, type 1 diabetes patients had fewer insertions and more deleted nucleotides, which implies abnormalities in thymic rearrangement. Shorter templates might have been favored by PCR, but patient and control samples were amplified and corrected together, so both groups would have been affected equally by any skew. HLA sub-analyses involved small numbers of individuals, so any influence of HLA type on TCRB rearrangement remained unresolved. Because cDNA was sequenced instead of genomic DNA, activated cells with high expression could be over-represented, although the groups did not differ in activation or CD3 levels. In all four CD4+ subsets, TCRB CDR3 length was moderately but significantly shorter in type 1 diabetes patients.

The chain is made from TRBV25-1 and TRBJ1-1; the best D guess is TRBD1, with 5 bases matching. The sequenced sample was naive CD4+ T cells from blood. The cell subset or site label of this sample denotes: true naive CD4+ T cells. The clonotype comes from a man aged 25-40 years with type 1 diabetes. CDR3 loop: CASTGSENTEAFF. DNA sequence: TGTGCCAGCACAGGGTCGGAGAACACTGAAGCTTTCTTT.